This TCR beta chain was identified during a study of blood T cell repertoires in COVID-19. V trimming: 4 bases; J trimming: 10 bases; junction bases outside the gene matches: 22. Germline-derived CDR1 and CDR2 are LGHNA and YNFKEQ. There are 19 residues in the CDR3. The table came from immunoSEQ multiplex PCR; TCRdb's copy has only in-frame clones and leaves some out. The table records more than 95,000 clones, about 80% of them present only once. The V gene is TRBV4-2, the J gene TRBJ2-1, with 10 bases matching TRBD2. The sample consisted of peripheral blood. The receptor was derived from a man aged 60 to 69 with acute or convalescent COVID-19. The DNA for the CDR3 is TGTGCCAGCAGCCCTCGGGCTAGCGGGGGAGGGCTTTACAATGAGGAGCAGTTCTTC. It translates to CASSPRASGGGLYNEEQFF.